A single T cell receptor beta chain is shown here with its context. Its specificity is not known. TCRdb's copy holds only in-frame clones and misses some; the assay was immunoSEQ multiplex PCR. Among about 16,000 clones listed, under 75% were seen once. Trimming pared 5 bases from V and 2 bases from J, leaving 6 bases between. This CDR3 contains 12 residues. Germline assignment: CDR1 LNHDA and CDR2 SQIVND (reference sequence). The data originate from a study of tumor-infiltrating lymphocytes in localized non-small cell lung cancer. Study-wide context: The cohort mixed smokers and never-smokers, several histologies, and some post-neoadjuvant-chemotherapy samples.

General study findings and limits: Different pieces of the same tissue were used for each assay. T-cell fraction did not differ between immunotypes IM1 and IM2.

This clonotype originated in a human donor with non-small cell lung cancer. This chain connects TRBV19 to TRBJ1-2; perhaps TRBD1 as D (5 bases). Sequenced: lung tumor tissue. CDR3 DNA sequence: TGTGCCAGTAGTCGGGGGAACTATGGCTACACCTTC. Encoded protein: CASSRGNYGYTF.